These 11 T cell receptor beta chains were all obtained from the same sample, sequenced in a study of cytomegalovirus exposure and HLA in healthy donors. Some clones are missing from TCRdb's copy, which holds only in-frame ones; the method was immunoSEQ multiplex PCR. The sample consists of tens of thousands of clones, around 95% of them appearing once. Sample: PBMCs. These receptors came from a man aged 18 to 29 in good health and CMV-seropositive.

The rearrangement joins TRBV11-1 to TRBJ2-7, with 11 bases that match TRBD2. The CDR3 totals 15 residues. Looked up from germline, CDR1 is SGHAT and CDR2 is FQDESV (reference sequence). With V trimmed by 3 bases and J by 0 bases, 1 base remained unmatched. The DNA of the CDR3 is TGTGCCAGCAGCTTTACTAGCGGGAGCTCCTACGAGCAGTACTTC. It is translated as CASSFTSGSSYEQYF.

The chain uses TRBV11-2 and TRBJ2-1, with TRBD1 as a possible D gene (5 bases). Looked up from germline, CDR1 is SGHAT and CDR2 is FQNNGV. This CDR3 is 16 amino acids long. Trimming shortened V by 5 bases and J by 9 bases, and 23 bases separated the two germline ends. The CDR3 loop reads CASSPSYGREKGEQFF. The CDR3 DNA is TGTGCCAGCAGCCCTTCTTACGGCAGGGAAAAGGGTGAGCAGTTCTTC. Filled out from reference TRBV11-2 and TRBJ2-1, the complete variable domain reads EAGVAQSPRYKIIEKRQSVAFWCNPISGHATLYWYQQILGQGPKLLIQFQNNGVVDDSQLPKDRFSAERLKGVDSTLKIQPAKLEDSAVYLCASSPSYGREKGEQFFGPGTRLTVL.

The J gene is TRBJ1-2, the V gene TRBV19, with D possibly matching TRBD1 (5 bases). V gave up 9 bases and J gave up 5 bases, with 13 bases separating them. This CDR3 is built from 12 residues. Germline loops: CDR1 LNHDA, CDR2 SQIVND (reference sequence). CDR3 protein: CASQTGTYGYTF. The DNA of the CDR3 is TGTGCCAGCCAAACAGGCACGTATGGCTACACCTTC.

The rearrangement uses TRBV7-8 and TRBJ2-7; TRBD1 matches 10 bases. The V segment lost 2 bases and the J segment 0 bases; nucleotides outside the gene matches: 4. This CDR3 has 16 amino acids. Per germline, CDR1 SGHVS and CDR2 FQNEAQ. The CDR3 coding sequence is TGTGCCAGCAGCTTATGGGACAGGGGTCTCTCCTACGAGCAGTACTTC. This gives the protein CASSLWDRGLSYEQYF.

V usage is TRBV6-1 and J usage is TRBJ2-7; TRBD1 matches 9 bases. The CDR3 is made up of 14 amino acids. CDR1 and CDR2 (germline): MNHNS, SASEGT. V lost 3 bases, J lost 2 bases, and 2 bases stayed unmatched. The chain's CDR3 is CASSEGTGPYEQYF. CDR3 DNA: TGTGCCAGCAGTGAGGGGACAGGGCCCTACGAGCAGTACTTC.

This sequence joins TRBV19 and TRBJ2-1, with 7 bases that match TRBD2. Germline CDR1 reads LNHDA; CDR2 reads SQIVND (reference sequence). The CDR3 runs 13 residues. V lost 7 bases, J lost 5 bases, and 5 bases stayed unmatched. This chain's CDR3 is CASKGLADNEQFF. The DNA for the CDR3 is TGTGCCAGTAAAGGGCTAGCGGACAATGAGCAGTTCTTC.

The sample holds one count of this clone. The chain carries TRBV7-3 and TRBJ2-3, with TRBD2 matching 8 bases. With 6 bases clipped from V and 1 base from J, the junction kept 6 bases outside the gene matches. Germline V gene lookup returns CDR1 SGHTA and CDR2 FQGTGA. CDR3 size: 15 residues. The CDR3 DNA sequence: TGTGCCAGCAGTGGAACGGGAGGGGGCACAGATACGCAGTATTTT. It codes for CASSGTGGGTDTQYF. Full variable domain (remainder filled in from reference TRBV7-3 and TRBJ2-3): GAGVSQTPSNKVTEKGKYVELRCDPISGHTALYWYRQSLGQGPEFLIYFQGTGAADDSGLPNDRFFAVRPEGSVSTLKIQRTERGDSAVYLCASSGTGGGTDTQYFGPGTRLTVL.

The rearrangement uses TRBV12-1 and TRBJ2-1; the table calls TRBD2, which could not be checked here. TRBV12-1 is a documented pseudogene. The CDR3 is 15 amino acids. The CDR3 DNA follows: TGTGCCAGCAGCACGGGACTAGCGGGAGCTATTGAGCAGTTCTTC. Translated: CASSTGLAGAIEQFF.

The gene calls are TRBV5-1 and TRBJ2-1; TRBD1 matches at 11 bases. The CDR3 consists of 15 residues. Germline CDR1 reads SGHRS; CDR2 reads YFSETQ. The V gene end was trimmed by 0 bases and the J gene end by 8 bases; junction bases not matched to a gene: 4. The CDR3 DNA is TGCGCCAGCAGCTTGGCCGGGACAGGGGGGGATGAGCAGTTCTTC. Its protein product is CASSLAGTGGDEQFF.

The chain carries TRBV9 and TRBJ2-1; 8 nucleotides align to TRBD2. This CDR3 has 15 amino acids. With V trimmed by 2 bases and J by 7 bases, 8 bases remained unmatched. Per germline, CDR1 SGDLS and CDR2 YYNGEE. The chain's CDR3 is CASSVVSSGFNEQFF. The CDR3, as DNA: TGTGCCAGCAGCGTCGTCTCTAGCGGGTTTAATGAGCAGTTCTTC.

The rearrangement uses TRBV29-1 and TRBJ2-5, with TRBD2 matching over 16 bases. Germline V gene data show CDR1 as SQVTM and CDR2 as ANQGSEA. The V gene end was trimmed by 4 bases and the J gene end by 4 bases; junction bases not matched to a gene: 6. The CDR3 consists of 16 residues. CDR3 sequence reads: CSVVGTSGRALETQYF. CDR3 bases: TGCAGCGTTGTCGGGACTAGCGGGAGGGCCCTAGAGACCCAGTACTTC.